This T cell receptor beta chain derives from a study of Tregs in tolerant kidney transplant recipients (dated by TCRdb to between 2019 and 2020). For the wider study: The transplants used related donors along with nonmyeloablative bone marrow transplantation, and in the human trials mixed chimerism was transient. TCRbeta sequencing was used in the study to identify donor-specific regulatory T cells before combined kidney and bone marrow transplantation, and the identified cells were then tracked after transplant.

Comment on this clone: The specificity of this receptor is unknown. The DNA ends 3 residues before the CDR3 does, and the rest of the CDR3 is filled in from the germline J gene.

In light of the paper, this sample's time point label describes: blood sample drawn before combined kidney and bone marrow transplant. Thawed PBMCs were FACS-sorted into unstimulated Tregs (CD4+CD25+CD127-), CD4+ non-Tregs (CD4+CD25-), CD4 cells and CD8 cells. The patients were several recipients of combined kidney and bone marrow transplants from the ITN036ST trial, and samples were available only from these trial subjects. Healthy control blood was separated into PBMCs by Ficoll density gradient and cryopreserved, and patient PBMCs were collected both before and after transplant. The CDR3 covers 14 residues, taking in both the cysteine and the phenylalanine. The 33 bases shown cover part of the CDR3, and their frame starts at base 1. In the germline V gene (reference sequence), CDR1 corresponds to DFQATT and CDR2 to SNEGSKA. V gives up 1 base and J gives up 5 bases, and the segment between their germline ends measures 11 bases.

On the study overall, not on this receptor specifically: The most biologically relevant and donor-specific TCRbeta repertoire appeared to be identified by expanding Tregs with activated donor B cells. Because the study included only a small number of patients, the results must be confirmed in larger populations and under other immunosuppression protocols. PCR primers changed over time for some patients, so nucleotide-level comparison across those patients' samples was not possible. Biological reproducibility was not examined directly, but technical replication error appeared to be minimal. In tolerant patients, donor-specific Tregs expanded more than Tregs overall, which suggests antigen-driven rather than nonspecific expansion.

For TCRbeta CDR3 sequencing, genomic DNA was extracted from sorted cells using the QIAGEN DNeasy Blood and Tissue Kit. Through immunoSEQ, high-throughput TCRbeta CDR3 sequencing was done commercially, including PCR amplification with internal controls and bias correction. As for the original processing: A unique productive TCRbeta sequence was defined by the CDR3 nucleotide sequence when primers matched, and otherwise by the CDR3 amino acid sequence together with the Vbeta and Jbeta genes. To correct for sorting error, sequences found in more than one sorted population at a frequency ratio of 2:1 or less were discarded, and the remaining shared sequences were assigned to the population with the higher frequency. Donor-reactive sequences were defined as at least 5-fold expanded in CFSE-low cells versus unstimulated cells, with frequency of at least 0.01% in CFSE-low cells. Jensen-Shannon divergence, calculated on the top 100 TCRbeta sequences ranked by frequency, was used to quantify repertoire divergence. For any sample with multiple sequencing runs, sorting error was corrected in each run separately before the runs were pooled. Held by TCRdb, this immuneACCESS table contains in-frame sequences only and omits some clones. Under half of the omission traces to an unresolved V gene where checked; the cause of the rest is unknown. The V and J calls and clone size come from that table; D and trimming were worked out from the DNA. For this sample, the table gives 48,000 or so clones. About 0.85% of the sample goes to the ten largest clones.

The chain joins TRBV20-1 to TRBJ2-2, with TRBD1 as a weak D call on 6 bases. The origin of this receptor is a human donor who received a combined kidney and bone marrow transplant. This specimen was CD4+ T cells from blood, taken before the transplant. The DNA read from the CDR3 is TGCAGTGCTAGAGGCCAGGGGATAACCGGGGAG. Its coded protein is CSARGQGITGE. The whole CDR3 sequence is CSARGQGITGELFF.